This TCR beta chain was recorded in a study of cytomegalovirus exposure and HLA in healthy donors. For the study at large: The platform used for the 95 to 150 validation repertoires matched that of the roughly 670 first-cohort repertoires, a later analysis reported.

Germline lookup yields CDR1 SQVTM and CDR2 ANQGSEA. Trimming left V 6 bases short and J 7 bases short, with 16 bases between. The CDR3 consists of 13 residues. A note on this clone: Its antigen is undetermined.

Study-wide points: Some public TCRs appeared in many individuals, while most sequences were rare. Altogether, some 170 TCR beta chains were recorded as cytomegalovirus-associated. Diagnosis of cytomegalovirus status made by the classifier reportedly showed high specificity and sensitivity.

The assay was immunoSEQ multiplex PCR, and TCRdb's table has in-frame clones only and misses some. The sample holds roughly 250,000 clones, approximately 86% seen once. This sequence originates from a woman aged 30 to 39 in good health and CMV-seropositive. The chain employs TRBV29-1 and TRBJ2-1; a possible D gene is TRBD1 (6 bases). The specimen was PBMCs. This CDR3 reads CSVVFTGNNEQFF. The CDR3 bases are TGCAGCGTCGTCTTTACAGGGAATAATGAGCAGTTCTTC.